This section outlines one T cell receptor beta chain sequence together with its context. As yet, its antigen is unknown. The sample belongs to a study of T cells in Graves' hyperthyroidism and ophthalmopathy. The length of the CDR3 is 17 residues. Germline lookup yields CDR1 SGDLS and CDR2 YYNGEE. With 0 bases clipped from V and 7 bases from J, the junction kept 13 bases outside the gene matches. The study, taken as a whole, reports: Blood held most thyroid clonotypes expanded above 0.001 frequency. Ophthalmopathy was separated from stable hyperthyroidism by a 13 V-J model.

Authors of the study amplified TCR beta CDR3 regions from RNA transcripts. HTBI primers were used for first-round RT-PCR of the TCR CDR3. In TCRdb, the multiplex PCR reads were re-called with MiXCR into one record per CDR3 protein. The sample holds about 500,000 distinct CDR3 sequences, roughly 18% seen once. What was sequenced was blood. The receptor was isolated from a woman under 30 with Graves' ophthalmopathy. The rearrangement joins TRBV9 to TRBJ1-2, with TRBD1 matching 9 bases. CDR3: CASSVDVAGQGGTGYTF. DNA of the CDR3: TGTGCCAGCAGCGTAGATGTCGCGGGACAGGGCGGCACTGGCTACACCTTC.